This T cell receptor (beta chain) was retrieved from a study of shared T cell receptors in the human thymus. Germline V gene sequence: CDR1 KGHSH, CDR2 LQKENI. The CDR3 spans 17 residues. Trimming removed 0 bases from V and 1 base from J, with 13 bases in between. Assay used: immunoSEQ multiplex PCR; TCRdb lists only in-frame clones, some missing. The data contain about 710,000 clones, 87% of them seen just once; the ten biggest clones take up 0.0094%. The sample was also linked to a second study, of human thymus T cells. That report adds: Corrective surgery for congenital heart defects was being performed on the healthy Finnish infants who served as donors. Thymic resections from corrective heart surgery supplied the tissue. There appeared to be biased usage of V and J genes in thymic and blood repertoires.

The TCR originated in a boy younger than two with a congenital heart defect. The J gene is TRBJ1-3, the V gene TRBV18, with unresolved D. Sequencing used thymocytes. The CDR3 here is CASSPPWASGSGNTIYF. The DNA for the CDR3 is TGTGCCAGCTCACCACCTTGGGCCTCGGGATCTGGAAACACCATATATTTT.